Listed below are T cell receptor beta chains from one sample, sequenced in a study of blood T cell repertoires in COVID-19. Clones were read by immunoSEQ multiplex PCR, and TCRdb kept only the in-frame ones, dropping some. This repertoire shows 200,000 to 300,000 clones, nearly 90% found once; its top ten account for around 0.8%. Material: peripheral blood. The receptor set was obtained from a young woman with acute or convalescent COVID-19. Both conserved end residues are part of each CDR3. The order of the fields is J gene, D gene, V gene, clone size, CDR3 protein, CDR3 DNA. A D gene is named only where the DNA matches it firmly. Only part of the rows carry a size: once, few, many, or a class if the clone is expanded.

>TRBJ1-1|TRBD1|TRBV14|NA
CASSQDPRGLAEAFF
TGTGCCAGCAGCCAAGATCCCAGGGGGCTAGCTGAAGCTTTCTTT
>TRBJ2-3|NA|TRBV6-4|NA
CASSDGGSPTDTQYF
TGTGCCAGCAGTGACGGGGGGTCACCCACAGATACGCAGTATTTT
>TRBJ1-1|NA|TRBV7-9|NA
CASSHGRGLPMNTETFF
TGTGCCAGCAGCCATGGGCGGGGCCTCCCCATGAACACTGAAACTTTCTTT
>TRBJ2-2|TRBD2|TRBV11-3|NA
CASSLSLAVNTGELFF
TGTGCCAGCAGCTTATCCCTAGCGGTAAACACCGGGGAGCTGTTTTTT
>TRBJ2-3|NA|TRBV6-6|NA
CASRDSLPTQYF
TGTGCCAGCCGAGACAGTCTCCCTACGCAGTATTTT
>TRBJ2-3|NA|TRBV6-5|NA
CATKPHRSTDTQYF
TGTGCCACCAAACCCCACAGGAGCACAGATACGCAGTATTTT
>TRBJ2-7|TRBD1|TRBV2|NA
CASSEAPGQGGEQYF
TGTGCCAGCAGTGAAGCGCCGGGACAGGGTGGGGAGCAGTACTTC
>TRBJ2-5|TRBD1|TRBV19|NA
CASSQGAETQYF
TGTGCCAGTAGTCAGGGGGCGGAGACCCAGTACTTC
>TRBJ2-7|TRBD1|TRBV12-3/TRBV12-4|NA
CASSFGTGKQYF
TGTGCCAGCAGTTTTGGGACAGGCAAGCAGTACTTC
>TRBJ1-5|NA|TRBV5-6|NA
CASSFNQGPGLQPQHF
TGTGCCAGCAGCTTTAATCAGGGGCCGGGGTTGCAGCCCCAGCATTTT
>TRBJ2-7|TRBD2|TRBV7-9|few
CASSLVSGLTDEQYF
TGTGCCAGCAGCTTAGTGTCGGGACTAACGGACGAGCAGTACTTC